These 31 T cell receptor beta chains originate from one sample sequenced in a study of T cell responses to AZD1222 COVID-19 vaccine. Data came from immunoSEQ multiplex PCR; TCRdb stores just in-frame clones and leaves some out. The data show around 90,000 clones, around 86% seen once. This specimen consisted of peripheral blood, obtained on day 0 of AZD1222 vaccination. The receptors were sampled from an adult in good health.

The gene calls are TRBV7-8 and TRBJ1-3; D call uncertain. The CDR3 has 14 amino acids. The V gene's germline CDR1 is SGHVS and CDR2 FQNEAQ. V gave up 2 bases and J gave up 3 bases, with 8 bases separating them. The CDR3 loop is CASSLQGHGNTIYF. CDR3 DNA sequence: TGTGCCAGCAGCTTACAAGGGCATGGAAACACCATATATTTT.

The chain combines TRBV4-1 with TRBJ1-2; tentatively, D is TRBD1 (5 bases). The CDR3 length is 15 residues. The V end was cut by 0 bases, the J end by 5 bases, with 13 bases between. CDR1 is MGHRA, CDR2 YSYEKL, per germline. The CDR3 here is CASSQERGELYGYTF. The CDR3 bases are TGCGCCAGCAGCCAAGAAAGGGGTGAACTGTATGGCTACACCTTC.

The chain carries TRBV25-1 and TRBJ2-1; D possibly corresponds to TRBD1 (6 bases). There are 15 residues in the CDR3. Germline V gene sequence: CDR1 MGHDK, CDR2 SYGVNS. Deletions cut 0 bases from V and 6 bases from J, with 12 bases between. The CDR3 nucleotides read TGTGCCAGCAGTGAATATAGACAGGAGTCCAATGAGCAGTTCTTC. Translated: CASSEYRQESNEQFF.

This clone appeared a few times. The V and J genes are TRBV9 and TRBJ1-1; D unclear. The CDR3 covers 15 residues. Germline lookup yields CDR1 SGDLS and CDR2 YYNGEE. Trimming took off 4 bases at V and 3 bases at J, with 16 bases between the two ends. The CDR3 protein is CASSPWTNFYTEAFF. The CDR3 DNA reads TGTGCCAGCAGCCCGTGGACCAACTTTTACACTGAAGCTTTCTTT.

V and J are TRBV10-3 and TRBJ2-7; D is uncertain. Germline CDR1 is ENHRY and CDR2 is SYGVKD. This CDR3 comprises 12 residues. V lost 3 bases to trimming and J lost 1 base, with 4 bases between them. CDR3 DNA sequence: TGTGCCATCAGTGAACAGTCCTACGAGCAGTACTTC. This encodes CAISEQSYEQYF.

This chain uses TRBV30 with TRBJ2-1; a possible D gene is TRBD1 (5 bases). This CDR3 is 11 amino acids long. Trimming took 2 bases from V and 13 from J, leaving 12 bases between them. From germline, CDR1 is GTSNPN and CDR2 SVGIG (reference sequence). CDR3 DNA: TGTGCCTGGAGTACAGGAGCTCGCCAGTTCTTC. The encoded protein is CAWSTGARQFF.

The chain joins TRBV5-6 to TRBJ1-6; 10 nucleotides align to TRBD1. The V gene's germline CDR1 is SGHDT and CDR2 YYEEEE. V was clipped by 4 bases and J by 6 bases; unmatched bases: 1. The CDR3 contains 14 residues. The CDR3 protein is CASSRDRGNSPLHF. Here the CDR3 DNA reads TGTGCCAGCAGCCGGGACAGGGGTAATTCACCCCTCCACTTT.

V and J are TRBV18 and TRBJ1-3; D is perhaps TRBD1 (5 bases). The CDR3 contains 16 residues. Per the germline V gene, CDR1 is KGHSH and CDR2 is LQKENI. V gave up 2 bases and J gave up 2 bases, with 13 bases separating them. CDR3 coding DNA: TGTGCCAGCTCACCATTAGGGCAGGGACCTGGAAACACCATATATTTT. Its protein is CASSPLGQGPGNTIYF.

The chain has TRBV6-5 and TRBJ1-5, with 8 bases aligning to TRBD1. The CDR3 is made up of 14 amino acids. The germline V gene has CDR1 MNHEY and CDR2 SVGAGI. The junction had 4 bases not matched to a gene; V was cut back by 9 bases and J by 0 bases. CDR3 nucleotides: TGTGCCAGTCAGGGGGCTAATAGCAATCAGCCCCAGCATTTT. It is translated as CASQGANSNQPQHF.

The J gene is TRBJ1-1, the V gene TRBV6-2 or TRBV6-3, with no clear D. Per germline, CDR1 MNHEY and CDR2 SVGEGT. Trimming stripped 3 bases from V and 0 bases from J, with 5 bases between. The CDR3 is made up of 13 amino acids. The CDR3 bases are TGTGCCAGCAGTTATCCTATGAACACTGAAGCTTTCTTT. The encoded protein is CASSYPMNTEAFF.

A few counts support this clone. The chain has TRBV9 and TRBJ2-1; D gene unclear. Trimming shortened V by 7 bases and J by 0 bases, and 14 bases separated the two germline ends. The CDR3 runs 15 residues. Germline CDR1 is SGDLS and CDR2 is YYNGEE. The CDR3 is CASSLRDSSYNEQFF. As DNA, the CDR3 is TGTGCCAGCTCCCTCCGCGATAGCTCCTACAATGAGCAGTTCTTC.

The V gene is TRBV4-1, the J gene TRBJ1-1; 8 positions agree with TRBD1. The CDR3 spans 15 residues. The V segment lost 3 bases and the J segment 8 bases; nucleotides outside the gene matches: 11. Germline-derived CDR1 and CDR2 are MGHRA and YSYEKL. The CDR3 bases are TGCGCCAGCAGCCACACCCTCCAGGGGGCTCAGGAAGCTTTCTTT. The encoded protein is CASSHTLQGAQEAFF.

CDR3 DNA: TGTGCCAGCTCACCACTTCCGGGCACAGATACGCAGTATTTT. Translating it yields CASSPLPGTDTQYF. The rearrangement uses TRBV18 and TRBJ2-3; no firm D call. The CDR3 has 14 residues. The V gene lost 1 base and the J gene lost 1 base, with 6 bases spanning the gap. Germline CDR1 KGHSH, CDR2 LQKENI.

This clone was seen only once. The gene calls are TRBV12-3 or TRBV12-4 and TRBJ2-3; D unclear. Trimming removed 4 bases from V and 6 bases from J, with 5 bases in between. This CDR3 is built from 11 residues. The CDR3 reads CASSSRDTQYF. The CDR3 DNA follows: TGTGCCAGCAGTTCGCGGGATACGCAGTATTTT.

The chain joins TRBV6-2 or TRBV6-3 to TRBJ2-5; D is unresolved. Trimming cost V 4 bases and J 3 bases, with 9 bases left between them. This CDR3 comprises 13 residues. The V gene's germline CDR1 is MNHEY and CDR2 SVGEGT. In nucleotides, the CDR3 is TGTGCCAGCAGTTCGACTGAAAAAGAGACCCAGTACTTC. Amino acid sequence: CASSSTEKETQYF.

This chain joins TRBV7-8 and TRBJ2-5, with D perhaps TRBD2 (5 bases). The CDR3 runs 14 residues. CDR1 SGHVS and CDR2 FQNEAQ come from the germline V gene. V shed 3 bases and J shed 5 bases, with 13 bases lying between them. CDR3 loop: CASSFSAWRETQYF. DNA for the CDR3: TGTGCCAGCAGCTTTTCGGCGTGGAGGGAGACCCAGTACTTC.

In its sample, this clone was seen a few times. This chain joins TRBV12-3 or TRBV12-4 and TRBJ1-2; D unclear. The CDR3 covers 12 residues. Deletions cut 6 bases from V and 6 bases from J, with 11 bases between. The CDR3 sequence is CASSPGLNGYTF. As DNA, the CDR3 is TGTGCCAGCAGCCCCGGACTTAATGGCTACACCTTC.

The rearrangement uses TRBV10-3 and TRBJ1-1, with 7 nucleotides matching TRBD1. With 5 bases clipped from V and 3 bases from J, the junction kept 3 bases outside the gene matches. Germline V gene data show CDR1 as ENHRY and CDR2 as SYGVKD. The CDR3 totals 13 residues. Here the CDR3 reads CAISNRGDTEAFF. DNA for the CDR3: TGTGCCATCAGTAACAGGGGCGACACTGAAGCTTTCTTT.

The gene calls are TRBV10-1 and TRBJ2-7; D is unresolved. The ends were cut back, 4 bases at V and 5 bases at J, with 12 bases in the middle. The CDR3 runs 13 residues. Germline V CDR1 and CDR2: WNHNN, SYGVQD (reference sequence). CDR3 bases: TGCGCCAGCAGTGCAGGAGATAAGGACGAGCAGTACTTC. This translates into CASSAGDKDEQYF.

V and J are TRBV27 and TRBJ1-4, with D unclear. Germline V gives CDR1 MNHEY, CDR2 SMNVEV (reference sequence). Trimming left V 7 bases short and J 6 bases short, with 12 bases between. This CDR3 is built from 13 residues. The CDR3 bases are TGTGCCAGCACCTCAGCCACTGATGAAAAACTGTTTTTT. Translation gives CASTSATDEKLFF.

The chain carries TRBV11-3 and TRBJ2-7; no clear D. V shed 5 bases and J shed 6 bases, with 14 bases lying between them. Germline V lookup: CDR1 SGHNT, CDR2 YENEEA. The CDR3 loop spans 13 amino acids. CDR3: CASSPRGDGEQYF. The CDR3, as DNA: TGTGCCAGCAGCCCCCGTGGGGATGGCGAGCAGTACTTC.

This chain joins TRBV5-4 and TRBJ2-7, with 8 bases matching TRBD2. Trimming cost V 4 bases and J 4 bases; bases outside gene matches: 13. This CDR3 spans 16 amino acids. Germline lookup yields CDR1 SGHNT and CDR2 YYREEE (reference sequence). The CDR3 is CASSLGGTRWEYEQYF. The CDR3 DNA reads TGTGCCAGCAGCCTGGGGGGGACTAGATGGGAATACGAGCAGTACTTC.

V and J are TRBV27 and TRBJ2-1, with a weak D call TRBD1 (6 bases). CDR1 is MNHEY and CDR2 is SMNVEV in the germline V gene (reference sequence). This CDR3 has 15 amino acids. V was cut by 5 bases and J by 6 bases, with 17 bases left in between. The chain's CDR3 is CASSPAGVSPNEQFF. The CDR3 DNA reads TGTGCCAGCAGTCCCGCAGGGGTCTCCCCCAATGAGCAGTTCTTC.

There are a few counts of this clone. CDR3 region: CASSQGDRADVEQYF. The CDR3 coding sequence is TGTGCCAGCAGCCAAGGGGACAGGGCAGATGTCGAGCAGTACTTC. This chain joins TRBV4-2 and TRBJ2-7; 9 positions agree with TRBD1. Trimming cost V 1 base and J 6 bases; bases outside gene matches: 7. Germline CDR1 LGHNA, CDR2 YNFKEQ. CDR3 length equals 15 residues.

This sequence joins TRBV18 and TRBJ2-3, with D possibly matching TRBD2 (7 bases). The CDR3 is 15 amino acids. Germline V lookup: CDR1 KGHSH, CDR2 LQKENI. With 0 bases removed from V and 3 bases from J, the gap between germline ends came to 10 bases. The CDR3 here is CASSPPGGATDTQYF. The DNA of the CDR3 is TGTGCCAGCTCACCACCGGGGGGGGCGACAGATACGCAGTATTTT.

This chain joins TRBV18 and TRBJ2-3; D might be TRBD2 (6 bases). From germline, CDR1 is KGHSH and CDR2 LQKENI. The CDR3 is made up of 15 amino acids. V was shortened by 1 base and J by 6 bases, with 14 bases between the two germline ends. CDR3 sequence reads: CASSPQGLTRDTQYF. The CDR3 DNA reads TGTGCCAGCTCACCACAAGGACTAACACGCGATACGCAGTATTTT.

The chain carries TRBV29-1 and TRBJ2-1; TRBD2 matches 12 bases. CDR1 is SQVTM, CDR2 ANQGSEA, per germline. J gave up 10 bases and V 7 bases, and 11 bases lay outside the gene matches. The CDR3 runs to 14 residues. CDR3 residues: CSAATSGGPEEQFF. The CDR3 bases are TGCAGCGCTGCCACTAGCGGGGGGCCGGAGGAGCAGTTCTTC.

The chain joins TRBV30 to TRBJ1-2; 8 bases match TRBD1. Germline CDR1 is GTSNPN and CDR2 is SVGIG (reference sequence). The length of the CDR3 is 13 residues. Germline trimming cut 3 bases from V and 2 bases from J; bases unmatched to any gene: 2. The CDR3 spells CAWSDRGNYGYTF. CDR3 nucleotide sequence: TGTGCCTGGAGCGACAGGGGAAACTATGGCTACACCTTC.

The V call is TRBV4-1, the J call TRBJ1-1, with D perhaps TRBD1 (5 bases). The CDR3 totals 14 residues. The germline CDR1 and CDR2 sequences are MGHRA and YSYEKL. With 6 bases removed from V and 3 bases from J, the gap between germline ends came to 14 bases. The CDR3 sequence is CASRGGRVDTEAFF. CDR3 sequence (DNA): TGCGCCAGCAGGGGTGGCAGGGTGGACACTGAAGCTTTCTTT.

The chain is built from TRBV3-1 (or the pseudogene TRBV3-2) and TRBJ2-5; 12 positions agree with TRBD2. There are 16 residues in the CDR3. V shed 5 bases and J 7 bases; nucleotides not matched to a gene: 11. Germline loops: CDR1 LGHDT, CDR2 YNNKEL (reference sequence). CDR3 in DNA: TGTGCCAGCAGCACCAGACTAGCGGGAGTAATCGGGACCCAGTACTTC. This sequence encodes CASSTRLAGVIGTQYF.

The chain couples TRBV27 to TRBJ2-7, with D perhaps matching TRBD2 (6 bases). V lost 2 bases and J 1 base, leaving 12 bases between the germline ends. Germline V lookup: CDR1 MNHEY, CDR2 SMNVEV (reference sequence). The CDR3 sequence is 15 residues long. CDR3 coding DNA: TGTGCCAGCAGTTTAAGCCCCAGCGGGTCCTACGAGCAGTACTTC. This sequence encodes CASSLSPSGSYEQYF.